The TCR beta chain under discussion was sequenced for a study of graft-versus-host responses after intestinal transplantation. The protocol was immunoSEQ multiplex PCR, while the TCRdb copy is restricted to in-frame clones and leaves out a portion. The sample contains more than 65,000 clones, approximately 84% of which appear only once. As for this clone: The target antigen is unknown.

Per germline, CDR1 MNHNS and CDR2 SASEGT. The CDR3 length is 15 residues. V shed 3 bases and J shed 8 bases, with 18 bases lying between them. The material sequenced was unstimulated CD4+ T cells sorted from spleen or lymph node cells, taken before transplant. The chain joins TRBV6-1 to TRBJ2-3; D is ambiguous. This clonotype was sampled from a human donor who was the organ donor for an intestinal transplant. The CDR3 sequence is CASSDRRIPSSTQYF. The CDR3 DNA is TGTGCCAGCAGTGACCGGCGGATCCCCTCCTCTACGCAGTATTTT.